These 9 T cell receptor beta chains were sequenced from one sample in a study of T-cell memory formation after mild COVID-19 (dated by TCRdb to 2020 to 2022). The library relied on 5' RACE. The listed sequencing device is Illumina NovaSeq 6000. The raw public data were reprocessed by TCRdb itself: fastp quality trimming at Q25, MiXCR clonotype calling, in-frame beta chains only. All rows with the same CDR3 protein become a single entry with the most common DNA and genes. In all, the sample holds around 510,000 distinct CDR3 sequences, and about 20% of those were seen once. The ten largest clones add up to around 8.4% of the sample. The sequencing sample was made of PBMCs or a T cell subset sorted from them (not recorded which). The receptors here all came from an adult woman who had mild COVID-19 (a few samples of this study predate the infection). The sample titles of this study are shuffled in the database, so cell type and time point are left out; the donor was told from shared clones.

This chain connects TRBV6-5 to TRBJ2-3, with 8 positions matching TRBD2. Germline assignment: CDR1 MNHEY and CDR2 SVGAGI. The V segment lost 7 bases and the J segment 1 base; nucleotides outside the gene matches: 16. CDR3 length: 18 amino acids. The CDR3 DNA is TGTGCCAGCATCGCTAGCGGGCCTACCCATTTTTGCACAGATACGCAGTATTTT. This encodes CASIASGPTHFCTDTQYF.

The CDR3 spells CASSLRPSVDIQYF. The CDR3 DNA is TGTGCCAGCAGCTTACGCCCTAGCGTAGACATTCAGTACTTC. The gene calls are TRBV11-2 and TRBJ2-4, with TRBD2 as a possible D gene (6 bases). The CDR3 length is 14 residues. The ends were cut back, 2 bases at V and 8 bases at J, with 13 bases in the middle. Per germline, CDR1 SGHAT and CDR2 FQNNGV. Drawing the rest from reference TRBV11-2 and TRBJ2-4, the complete variable domain is EAGVAQSPRYKIIEKRQSVAFWCNPISGHATLYWYQQILGQGPKLLIQFQNNGVVDDSQLPKDRFSAERLKGVDSTLKIQPAKLEDSAVYLCASSLRPSVDIQYFGAGTRLSVL.

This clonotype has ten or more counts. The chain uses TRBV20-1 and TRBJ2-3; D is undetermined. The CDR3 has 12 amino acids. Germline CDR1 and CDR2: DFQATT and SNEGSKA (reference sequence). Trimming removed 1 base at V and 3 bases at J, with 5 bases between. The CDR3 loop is CSARGLTDTQYF. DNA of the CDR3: TGCAGTGCTAGAGGCCTTACAGATACGCAGTATTTT.

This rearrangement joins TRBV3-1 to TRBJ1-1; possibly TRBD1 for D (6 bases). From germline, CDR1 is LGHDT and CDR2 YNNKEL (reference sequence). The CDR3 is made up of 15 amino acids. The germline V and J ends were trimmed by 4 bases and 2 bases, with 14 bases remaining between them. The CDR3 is CASSRWGRGNTEAFF. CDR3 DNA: TGTGCCAGCAGCCGGTGGGGGCGCGGAAACACTGAAGCTTTCTTT.

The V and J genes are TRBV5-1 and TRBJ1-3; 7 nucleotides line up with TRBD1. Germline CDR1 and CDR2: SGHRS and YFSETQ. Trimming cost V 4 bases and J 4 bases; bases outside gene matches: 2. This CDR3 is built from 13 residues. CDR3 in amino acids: CASSVGQGNTIYF. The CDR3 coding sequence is TGCGCCAGCAGCGTGGGACAGGGAAACACCATATATTTT. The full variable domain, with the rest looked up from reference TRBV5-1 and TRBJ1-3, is KAGVTQTPRYLIKTRGQQVTLSCSPISGHRSVSWYQQTPGQGLQFLFEYFSETQRNKGNFPGRFSGRQFSNSRSEMNVSTLELGDSALYLCASSVGQGNTIYFGEGSWLTVV.

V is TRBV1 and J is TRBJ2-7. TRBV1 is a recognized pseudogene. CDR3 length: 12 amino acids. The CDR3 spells CTSSRTLRKQYF. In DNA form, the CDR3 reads TGCACCAGCAGCCGGACCCTACGAAAGCAGTACTTC.

DNA of the CDR3: TGTGCCAGCTCACCAAGGGCCGGCCAGTCGTGGGAAACGCAGTATTTT. Protein sequence: CASSPRAGQSWETQYF. V and J are TRBV18 and TRBJ2-3, with D unresolved. The length of the CDR3 is 16 residues. CDR1 is KGHSH, CDR2 LQKENI, per germline. V gave up 2 bases and J gave up 9 bases, with 21 bases separating them. Filled out from reference TRBV18 and TRBJ2-3, the complete variable domain reads NAGVMQNPRHLVRRRGQEARLRCSPMKGHSHVYWYRQLPEEGLKFMVYLQKENIIDESGMPKERFSAEFPKEGPSILRIQQVVRGDSAAYFCASSPRAGQSWETQYFGPGTRLTVL.

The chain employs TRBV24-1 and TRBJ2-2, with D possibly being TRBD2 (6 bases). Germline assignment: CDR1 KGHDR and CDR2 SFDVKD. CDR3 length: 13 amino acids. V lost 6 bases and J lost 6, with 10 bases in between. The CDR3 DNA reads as TGTGCCACCAGTTCAGGAGGGCCCGGGGAGCTGTTTTTT. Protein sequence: CATSSGGPGELFF.

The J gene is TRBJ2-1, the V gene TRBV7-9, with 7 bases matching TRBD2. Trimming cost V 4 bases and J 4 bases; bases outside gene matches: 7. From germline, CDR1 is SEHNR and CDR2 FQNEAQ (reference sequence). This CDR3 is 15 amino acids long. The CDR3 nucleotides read TGTGCCAGCAGCTCGATGAGGCGGGAGTACAATGAGCAGTTCTTC. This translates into CASSSMRREYNEQFF.